The 3 T cell receptor beta chains given below trace back to one sample, sequenced in a study of cytomegalovirus exposure and HLA in healthy donors. Produced via immunoSEQ multiplex PCR; TCRdb's table is partial and in-frame only. The sample lists about 74,000 clones, about 95% occurring once. The source material was PBMCs. Every receptor here comes from a woman aged 18 to 35 in good health and CMV-seropositive.

The V gene is TRBV11-2, the J gene TRBJ2-5; the D gene is possibly TRBD1 (7 bases). The V end was cut by 1 base, the J end by 4 bases, with 13 bases between. The CDR3 spans 15 residues. Germline V gene data show CDR1 as SGHAT and CDR2 as FQNNGV. CDR3 region: CASSLVQGGGETQYF. CDR3 DNA: TGTGCCAGCAGCTTAGTTCAGGGGGGAGGAGAGACCCAGTACTTC.

The chain couples TRBV5-1 to TRBJ1-1; 9 nucleotides line up with TRBD1. The CDR3 length is 14 residues. Germline lookup yields CDR1 SGHRS and CDR2 YFSETQ. The junction had 3 bases not matched to a gene; V was cut back by 4 bases and J by 2 bases. The CDR3 loop reads CASSGGQGNTEAFF. The CDR3 coding sequence is TGCGCCAGCAGCGGGGGACAGGGAAACACTGAAGCTTTCTTT.

The chain's CDR3 is CSVEVGDHEQYF. DNA of the CDR3: TGCAGCGTTGAGGTAGGGGATCACGAGCAGTACTTC. The gene calls are TRBV29-1 and TRBJ2-7; perhaps TRBD1 as D (5 bases). The CDR3 spans 12 residues. V was shortened by 3 bases and J by 5 bases, with 11 bases between the two germline ends. Germline-derived CDR1 and CDR2 are SQVTM and ANQGSEA.